This TCR beta chain was captured by sequencing in a study of Graves' ophthalmopathy and Graves' hyperthyroidism. Findings of the study overall: Blood also contained most of the expanded thyroid clonotypes above 0.001 frequency. The model reached 70% to 71% sensitivity and approximately 72% specificity for predicting ophthalmopathy progression.

For repertoire sequencing, the TCR beta CDR3 regions were amplified from RNA transcripts. HTBI primers were employed in first-round RT-PCR, then a second-round multiplex PCR followed. One entry per CDR3 protein, called by TCRdb with MiXCR from the multiplex PCR reads. The table lists 300,000 to 400,000 distinct CDR3 sequences, 17% of them singletons. Comments on this clonotype: Antigen unknown.

Clinical symptoms, serum thyroxine, TRAb, thyroid ultrasound and orbital computed tomography were relied on for diagnosis. This sequence was found in an adult man with Graves' ophthalmopathy. Sequencing was performed on peripheral blood.

CDR3: CSARREGAGELFF. The CDR3 region has the DNA TGCAGTGCTAGACGGGAGGGGGCCGGGGAGCTGTTTTTT. The chain carries TRBV20-1 and TRBJ2-2; 8 nucleotides agree with TRBD2. The CDR3 is 13 amino acids. With 2 bases clipped from V and 6 bases from J, the junction kept 2 bases outside the gene matches. CDR1 is DFQATT, CDR2 SNEGSKA, per germline (reference sequence).